This T cell receptor beta chain was recovered during a study of CD8+ T cells in alopecia areata. About this clone itself: The antigen remains undetermined.

Study-wide findings and caveats: Clonality exceeded that of normal scalp in lesional scalp, most notably in alopecia totalis/universalis.

Treatment: oral pan-JAK inhibitor, 5-10 mg twice daily. A FACSAria was used to sort CD4+ and CD8+ T cells. These cells came from PBMCs. Extraction of RNA preceded its reverse transcription into cDNA, which served as the sequencing template. TCRdb's copy holds only in-frame clones and misses some; the assay was immunoSEQ multiplex PCR. Of 150,000 to 250,000 clones in the sample, approximately 56% were seen once. This specimen was CD4+ T cells sorted from blood, taken at week 4, from a patient treated with tofacitinib. This TCR was recovered from a human donor with alopecia areata.

The CDR3 nucleotides are TGTGCCAGCTCGGCTGGCACAGATACGCAGTATTTT. This translates into CASSAGTDTQYF. The J gene is TRBJ2-3, the V gene TRBV18, with D hard to call. Germline V gene lookup returns CDR1 KGHSH and CDR2 LQKENI. The length of the CDR3 is 12 residues. V lost 6 bases and J 1 base, leaving 5 bases between the germline ends.